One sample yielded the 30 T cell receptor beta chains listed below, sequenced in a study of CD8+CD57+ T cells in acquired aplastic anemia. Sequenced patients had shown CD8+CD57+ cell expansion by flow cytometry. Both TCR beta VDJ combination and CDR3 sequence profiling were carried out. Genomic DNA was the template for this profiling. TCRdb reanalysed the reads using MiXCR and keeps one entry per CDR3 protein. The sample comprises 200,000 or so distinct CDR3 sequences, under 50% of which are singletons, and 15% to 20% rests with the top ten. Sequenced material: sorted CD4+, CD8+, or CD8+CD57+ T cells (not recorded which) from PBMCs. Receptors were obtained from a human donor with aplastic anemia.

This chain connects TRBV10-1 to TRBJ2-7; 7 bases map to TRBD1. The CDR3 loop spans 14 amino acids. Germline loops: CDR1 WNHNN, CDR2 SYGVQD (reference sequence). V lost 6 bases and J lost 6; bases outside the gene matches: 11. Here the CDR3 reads CASSFGTASGEQYF. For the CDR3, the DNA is TGCGCCAGCAGCTTCGGGACAGCATCGGGCGAGCAGTACTTC.

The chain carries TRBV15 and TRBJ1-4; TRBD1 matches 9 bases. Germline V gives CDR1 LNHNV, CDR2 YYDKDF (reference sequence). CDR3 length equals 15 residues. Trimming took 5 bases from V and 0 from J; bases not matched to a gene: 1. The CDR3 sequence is CATSGDRATNEKLFF. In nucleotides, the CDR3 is TGTGCCACCAGCGGGGACAGGGCAACTAATGAAAAACTGTTTTTT. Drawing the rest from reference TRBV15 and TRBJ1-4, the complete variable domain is DAMVIQNPRYQVTQFGKPVTLSCSQTLNHNVMYWYQQKSSQAPKLLFHYYDKDFNNEADTPDNFQSRRPNTSFCFLDIRSPGLGDTAMYLCATSGDRATNEKLFFGSGTQLSVL.

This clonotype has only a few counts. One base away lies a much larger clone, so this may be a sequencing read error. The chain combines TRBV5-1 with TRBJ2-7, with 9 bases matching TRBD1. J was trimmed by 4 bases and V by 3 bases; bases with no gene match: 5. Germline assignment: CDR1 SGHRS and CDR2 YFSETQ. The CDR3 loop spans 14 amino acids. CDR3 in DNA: TGCGCCAGCAGCTCCACCGGGACAGGGTACGAGCAGTACTTC. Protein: CASSSTGTGYEQYF.

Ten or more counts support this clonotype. The CDR3 reads CASSFDYEKLFF. CDR3 coding DNA: TGTGCCAGCAGCTTCGATTACGAAAAACTGTTTTTT. This chain uses TRBV5-4 with TRBJ1-4; no firm D call. The CDR3 extends over 12 amino acids. Germline V lookup: CDR1 SGHNT, CDR2 YYREEE (reference sequence). The germline V and J ends were trimmed by 2 bases and 8 bases, with 7 bases remaining between them.

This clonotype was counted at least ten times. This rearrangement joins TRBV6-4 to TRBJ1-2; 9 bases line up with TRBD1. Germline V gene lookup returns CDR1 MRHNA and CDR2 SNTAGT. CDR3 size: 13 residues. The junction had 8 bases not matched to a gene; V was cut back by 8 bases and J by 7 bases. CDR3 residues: CASRQGTGSGYTF. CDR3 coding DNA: TGTGCCAGCCGACAAGGGACAGGGTCTGGCTACACCTTC.

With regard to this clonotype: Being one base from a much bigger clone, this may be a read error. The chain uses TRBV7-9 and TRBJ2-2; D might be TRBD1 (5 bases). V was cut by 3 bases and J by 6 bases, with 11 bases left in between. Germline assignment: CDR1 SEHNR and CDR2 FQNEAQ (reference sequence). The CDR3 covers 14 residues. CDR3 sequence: CASSLAGMAGELFF. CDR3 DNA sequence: TGTGCCAGCAGCTTGGCAGGGATGGCCGGGGAGCTGTTTTTT. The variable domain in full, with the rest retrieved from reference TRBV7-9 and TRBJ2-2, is DTGVSQNPRHKITKRGQNVTFRCDPISEHNRLYWYRQTLGQGPEFLTYFQNEAQLEKSRLLSDRFSAERPKGSFSTLEIQRTEQGDSAMYLCASSLAGMAGELFFGEGSRLTVL.

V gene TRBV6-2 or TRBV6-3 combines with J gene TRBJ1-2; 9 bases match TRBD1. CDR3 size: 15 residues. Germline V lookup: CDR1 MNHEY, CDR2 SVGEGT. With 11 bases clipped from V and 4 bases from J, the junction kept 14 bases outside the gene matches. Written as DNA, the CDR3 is TGTGCCGCTGAAGCCCCAGGACAGGGGAGCTATGGCTACACCTTC. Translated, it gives CAAEAPGQGSYGYTF.

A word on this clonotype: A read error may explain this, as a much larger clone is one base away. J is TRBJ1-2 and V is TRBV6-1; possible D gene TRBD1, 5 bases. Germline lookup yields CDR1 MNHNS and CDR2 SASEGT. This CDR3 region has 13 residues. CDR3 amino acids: CAGRPRVNYGYTF. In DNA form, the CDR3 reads TGTGCCGGCAGGCCCAGGGTTAACTATGGCTACACCTTC.

The CDR3: CASTTVYSNQPQHF. CDR3 DNA: TGTGCCAGTACGACAGTGTATAGCAATCAGCCCCAGCATTTT. V is TRBV19 and J is TRBJ1-5, with D perhaps TRBD1 (5 bases). Trimming stripped 7 bases from V and 0 bases from J, with 10 bases between. The germline gives CDR1 LNHDA, CDR2 SQIVND (reference sequence). CDR3 length: 14 residues.

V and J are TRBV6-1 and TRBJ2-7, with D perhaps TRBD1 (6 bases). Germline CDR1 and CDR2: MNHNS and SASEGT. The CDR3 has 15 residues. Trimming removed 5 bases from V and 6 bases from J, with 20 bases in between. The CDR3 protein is CASSQVGQRVCEQYF. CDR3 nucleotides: TGTGCCAGCAGTCAAGTTGGACAGCGAGTCTGCGAGCAGTACTTC.

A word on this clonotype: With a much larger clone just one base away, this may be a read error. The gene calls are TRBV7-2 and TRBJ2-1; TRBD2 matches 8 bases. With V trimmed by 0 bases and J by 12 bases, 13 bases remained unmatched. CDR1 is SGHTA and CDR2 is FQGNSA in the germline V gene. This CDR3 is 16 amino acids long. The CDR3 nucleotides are TGTGCCAGCAGCTTAGCCTCGGGTTTAGCGGGGAGTGGGCAGTTCTTC. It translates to CASSLASGLAGSGQFF.

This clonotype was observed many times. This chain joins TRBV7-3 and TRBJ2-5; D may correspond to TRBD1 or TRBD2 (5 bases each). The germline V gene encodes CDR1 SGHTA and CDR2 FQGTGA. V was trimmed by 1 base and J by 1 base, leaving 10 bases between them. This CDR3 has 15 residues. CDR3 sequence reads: CASSLRWGIQETQYF. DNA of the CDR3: TGTGCCAGCAGCTTAAGATGGGGGATCCAAGAGACCCAGTACTTC.

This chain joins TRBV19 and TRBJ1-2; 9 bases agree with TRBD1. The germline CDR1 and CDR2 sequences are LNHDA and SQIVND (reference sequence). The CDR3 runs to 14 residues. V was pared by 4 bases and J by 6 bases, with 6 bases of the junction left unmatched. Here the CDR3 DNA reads TGTGCCAGTAGTACGCAAGGGACAGGGAATGGCTACACCTTC. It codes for CASSTQGTGNGYTF.

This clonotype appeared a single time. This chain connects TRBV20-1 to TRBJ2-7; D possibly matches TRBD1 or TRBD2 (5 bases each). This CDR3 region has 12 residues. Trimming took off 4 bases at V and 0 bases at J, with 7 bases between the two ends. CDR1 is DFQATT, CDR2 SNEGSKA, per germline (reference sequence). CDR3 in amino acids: CSATGGSYEQYF. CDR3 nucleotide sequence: TGCAGTGCTACTGGGGGCTCCTACGAGCAGTACTTC.

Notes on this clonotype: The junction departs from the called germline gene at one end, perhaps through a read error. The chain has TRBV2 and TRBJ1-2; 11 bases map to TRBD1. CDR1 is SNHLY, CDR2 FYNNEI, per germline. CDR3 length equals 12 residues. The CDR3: CASTARDRGEFF. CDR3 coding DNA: TGTGCCAGCACCGCCCGGGACAGGGGGGAGTTCTTC. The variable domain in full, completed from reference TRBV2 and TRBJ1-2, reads EPEVTQTPSHQVTQMGQEVILRCVPISNHLYFYWYRQILGQKVEFLVSFYNNEISEKSEIFDDQFSVERPDGSNFTLKIRSTKLEDSAMYFCASTARDRGEFFGSGTRLTVV.

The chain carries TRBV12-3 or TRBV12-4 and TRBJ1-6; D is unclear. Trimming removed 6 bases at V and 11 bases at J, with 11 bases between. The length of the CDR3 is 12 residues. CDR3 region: CASSLRLAPLHF. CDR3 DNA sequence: TGTGCCAGCAGCCTCAGACTTGCACCCCTCCACTTT.

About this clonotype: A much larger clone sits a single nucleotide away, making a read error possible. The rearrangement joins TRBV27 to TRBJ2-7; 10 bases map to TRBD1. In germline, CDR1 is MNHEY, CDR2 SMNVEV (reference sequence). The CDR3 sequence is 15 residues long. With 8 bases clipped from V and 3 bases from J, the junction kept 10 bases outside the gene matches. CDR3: CASGSLGTGDYEQYF. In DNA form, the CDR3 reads TGTGCCAGCGGTTCGCTGGGGACAGGGGACTACGAGCAGTACTTC.

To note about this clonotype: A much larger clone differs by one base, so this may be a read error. CDR3 in DNA: TGTGCCAGCGGCCCTGGGACTAGCGGGGAGTACACAGATACGCAGTATTTT. Protein sequence: CASGPGTSGEYTDTQYF. The genes are TRBV5-4 and TRBJ2-3, with 13 bases identical to TRBD2. The CDR3 is 17 amino acids. J was trimmed by 2 bases and V by 7 bases; bases with no gene match: 10. Germline CDR1 SGHNT, CDR2 YYREEE (reference sequence). Together with reference TRBV5-4 and TRBJ2-3, the CDR3 gives the full variable domain: ETGVTQSPTHLIKTRGQQVTLRCSSQSGHNTVSWYQQALGQGPQFIFQYYREEENGRGNFPPRFSGLQFPNYSSELNVNALELDDSALYLCASGPGTSGEYTDTQYFGPGTRLTVL.

CDR3 nucleotide sequence: TGTGCCAGTAGAGACGATCGGCAGGGAAACCTGATCCAGCATTTT. This sequence encodes CASRDDRQGNLIQHF. J is TRBJ1-5 and V is TRBV19, with a tentative D call TRBD1 (5 bases). V lost 6 bases and J lost 12, with 24 bases in between. This CDR3 region has 15 residues. Germline CDR1 and CDR2: LNHDA and SQIVND (reference sequence).

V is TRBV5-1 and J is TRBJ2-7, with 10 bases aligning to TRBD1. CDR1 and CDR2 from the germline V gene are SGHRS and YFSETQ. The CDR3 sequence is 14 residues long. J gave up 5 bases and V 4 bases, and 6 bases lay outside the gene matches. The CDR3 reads CASSLGQGGNEQYF. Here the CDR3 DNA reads TGCGCCAGCAGCCTAGGACAGGGGGGCAACGAGCAGTACTTC.

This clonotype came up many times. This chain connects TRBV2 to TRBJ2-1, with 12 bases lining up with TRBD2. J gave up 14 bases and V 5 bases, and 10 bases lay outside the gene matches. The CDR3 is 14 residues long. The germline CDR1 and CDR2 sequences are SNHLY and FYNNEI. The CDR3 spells CASSPLSSGGGKFF. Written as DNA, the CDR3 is TGTGCCAGCAGTCCCCTCTCTAGCGGGGGGGGGAAGTTCTTC.

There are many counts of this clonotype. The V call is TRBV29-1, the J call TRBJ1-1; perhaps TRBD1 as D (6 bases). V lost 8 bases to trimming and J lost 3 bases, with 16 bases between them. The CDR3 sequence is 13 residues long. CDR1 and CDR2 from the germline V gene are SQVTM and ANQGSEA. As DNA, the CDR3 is TGCAGCATAACCCGGGCAGGGGACACTGAAGCTTTCTTT. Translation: CSITRAGDTEAFF.

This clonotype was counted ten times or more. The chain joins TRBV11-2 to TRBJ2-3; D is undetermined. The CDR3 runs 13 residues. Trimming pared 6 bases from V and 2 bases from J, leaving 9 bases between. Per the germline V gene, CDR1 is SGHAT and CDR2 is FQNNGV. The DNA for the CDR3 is TGTGCCAGCAGAGAGCCATACACAGATACGCAGTATTTT. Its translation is CASREPYTDTQYF.

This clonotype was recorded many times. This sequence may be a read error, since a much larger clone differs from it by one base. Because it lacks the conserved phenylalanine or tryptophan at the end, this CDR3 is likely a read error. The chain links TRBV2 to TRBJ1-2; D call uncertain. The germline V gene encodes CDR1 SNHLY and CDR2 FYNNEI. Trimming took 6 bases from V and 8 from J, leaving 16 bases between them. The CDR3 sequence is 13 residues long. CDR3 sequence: CASSLEGSGGYTL. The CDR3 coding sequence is TGTGCCAGCAGCTTGGAGGGATCGGGAGGCTACACCCTC.

The CDR3 here is CASSLGGASYEQYF. In nucleotides, the CDR3 is TGTGCCAGCAGCTTAGGGGGCGCCTCCTACGAGCAGTACTTC. The rearrangement uses TRBV7-6 and TRBJ2-7; perhaps TRBD1 as D (5 bases). This CDR3 spans 14 amino acids. V lost 1 base to trimming and J lost 0 bases, with 7 bases between them. CDR1 is SGHVS and CDR2 is FNYEAQ in the germline V gene.

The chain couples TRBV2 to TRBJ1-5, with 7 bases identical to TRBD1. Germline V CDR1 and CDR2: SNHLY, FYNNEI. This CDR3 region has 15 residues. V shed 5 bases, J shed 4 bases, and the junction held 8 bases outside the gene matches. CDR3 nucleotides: TGTGCCAGCAGTCCCGCGACAGGGCGGAATCAGCCCCAGCATTTT. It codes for CASSPATGRNQPQHF.

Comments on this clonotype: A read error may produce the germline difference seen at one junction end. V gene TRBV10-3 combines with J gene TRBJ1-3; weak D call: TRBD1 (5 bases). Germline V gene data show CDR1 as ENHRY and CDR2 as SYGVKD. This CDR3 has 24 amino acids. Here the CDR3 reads CASSSRTSGGGRQQKPHSGNTIYF. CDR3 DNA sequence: TGTGCCAGCAGTTCCAGGACTAGCGGGGGGGGACGGCAGCAGAAGCCGCACTCTGGAAACACCATATATTTT.

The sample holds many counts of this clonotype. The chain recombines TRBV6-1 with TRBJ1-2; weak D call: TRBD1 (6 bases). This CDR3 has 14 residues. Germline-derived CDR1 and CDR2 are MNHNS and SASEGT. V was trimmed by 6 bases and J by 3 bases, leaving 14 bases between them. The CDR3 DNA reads TGTGCCAGCAGCCAGGGGTTAGGGGACTATGGCTACACCTTC. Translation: CASSQGLGDYGYTF.

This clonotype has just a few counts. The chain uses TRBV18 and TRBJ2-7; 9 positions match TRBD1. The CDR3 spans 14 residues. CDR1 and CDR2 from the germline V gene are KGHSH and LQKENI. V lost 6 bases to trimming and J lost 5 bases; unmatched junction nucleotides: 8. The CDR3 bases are TGTGCCAGCTCTAGTCCGGACAGGGGCCACGAGCAGTACTTC. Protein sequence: CASSSPDRGHEQYF.

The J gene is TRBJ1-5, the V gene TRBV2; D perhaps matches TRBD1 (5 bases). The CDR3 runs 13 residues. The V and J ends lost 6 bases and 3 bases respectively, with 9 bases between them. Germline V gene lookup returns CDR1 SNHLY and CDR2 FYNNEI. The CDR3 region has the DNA TGTGCCAGCAGCCGGGACCCCAATCAGCCCCAGCATTTT. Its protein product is CASSRDPNQPQHF.